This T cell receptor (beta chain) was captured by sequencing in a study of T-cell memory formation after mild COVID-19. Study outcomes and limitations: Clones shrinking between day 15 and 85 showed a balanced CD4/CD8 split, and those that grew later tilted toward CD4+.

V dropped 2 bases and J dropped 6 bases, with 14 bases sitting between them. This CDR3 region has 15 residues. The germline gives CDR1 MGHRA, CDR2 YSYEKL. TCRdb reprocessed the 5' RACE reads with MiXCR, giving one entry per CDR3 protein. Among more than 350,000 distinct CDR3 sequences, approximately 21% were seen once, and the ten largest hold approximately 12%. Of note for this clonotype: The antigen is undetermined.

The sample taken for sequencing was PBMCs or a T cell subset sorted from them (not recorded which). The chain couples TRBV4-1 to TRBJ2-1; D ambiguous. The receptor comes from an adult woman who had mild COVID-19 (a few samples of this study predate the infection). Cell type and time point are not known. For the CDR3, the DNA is TGCGCCAGCAGCCAAACCCTTATGCCCGGCAATGAGCAGTTCTTC. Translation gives CASSQTLMPGNEQFF.